The 21 T cell receptor beta chains presented below share a single source sample, sequenced in a study of OX40 agonist ivuxolimab in advanced cancers. The data were produced by immunoSEQ multiplex PCR, yet TCRdb's version contains in-frame clones alone and is incomplete. The table includes tens of thousands of clones, over 75% detected once. The source was CD4+ or CD8+ T cells sorted from blood, collected in a trial of the OX40 agonist ivuxolimab. Receptors originate from an adult with an advanced solid tumor such as melanoma, head and neck, liver or kidney cancer.

This rearrangement joins TRBV25-1 to TRBJ2-5; no firm D call. Trimming shortened V by 8 bases and J by 5 bases, and 9 bases separated the two germline ends. The CDR3 totals 11 residues. The germline CDR1 and CDR2 sequences are MGHDK and SYGVNS. The CDR3 DNA is TGTGCCAGCTCCCTGGGGGAGACCCAGTACTTC. It translates to CASSLGETQYF.

CDR3 DNA: TGTGCCAGCATCCCGAGGGGCTGCGGGGGGTTTCCAGATACGCAGTATTTT. Translated: CASIPRGCGGFPDTQYF. This chain uses TRBV7-4 with TRBJ2-3; 8 bases are a match to TRBD2. CDR3 length: 17 residues. After removal of 7 bases from V and 4 bases from J, the junction contained 16 bases not matched to a gene. Germline CDR1 reads SGHVT; CDR2 reads SQSDAQ.

This clone showed up just once. The chain links TRBV19 to TRBJ1-2; D not certain. Germline V lookup: CDR1 LNHDA, CDR2 SQIVND (reference sequence). The V and J ends lost 3 bases and 7 bases respectively, with 9 bases between them. This CDR3 is 12 amino acids long. CDR3 protein: CASSIPDRGYTF. The CDR3, as DNA: TGTGCCAGTAGTATCCCTGATCGTGGCTACACCTTC.

The CDR3 protein is CASSPLQGLGEKLFF. As DNA, the CDR3 is TGTGCCAGCAGCCCGCTGCAGGGGCTCGGGGAAAAACTGTTTTTT. The genes are TRBV4-2 and TRBJ1-4; TRBD1 is a possible D gene (6 bases). The CDR3 loop spans 15 amino acids. The germline CDR1 and CDR2 sequences are LGHNA and YNFKEQ. V was shortened by 4 bases and J by 8 bases, with 17 bases between the two germline ends.

V is TRBV4-3 and J is TRBJ2-1; TRBD2 aligns across 8 bases. With V trimmed by 8 bases and J by 8 bases, 8 bases remained unmatched. The germline V gene encodes CDR1 LGHNA and CDR2 YSLEER. The CDR3 spans 13 residues. The CDR3 here is CASARGAQHEQFF. The CDR3 DNA is TGCGCCAGCGCGCGGGGGGCCCAACATGAGCAGTTCTTC.

This chain connects TRBV10-2 to TRBJ1-1; maybe TRBD1 (5 bases). Trimming left V 11 bases short and J 2 bases short, with 12 bases between. The CDR3 is made up of 12 amino acids. Germline CDR1 WSHSY, CDR2 SAAADI. In DNA form, the CDR3 reads TGCGCCGTGGTACAGGAAAACACTGAAGCTTTCTTT. It is translated as CAVVQENTEAFF.

The rearrangement links TRBV28 to TRBJ1-1, with a weak D call TRBD1 (5 bases). Between the trimmed V and J ends, which lost 9 bases and 4 bases, there was a span of 9 bases. Germline V lookup: CDR1 MDHEN, CDR2 SYDVKM. This CDR3 region has 11 residues. The CDR3 nucleotides read TGTGCCAGTGACAGCTTCACTGAAGCTTTCTTT. The encoded protein is CASDSFTEAFF.

The chain combines TRBV6-5 with TRBJ2-7, with D perhaps TRBD2 (5 bases). Deletions cut 9 bases from V and 3 bases from J, with 9 bases between. The CDR3 covers 11 residues. Germline CDR1 MNHEY, CDR2 SVGAGI. The CDR3 region has the DNA TGTGCCAGTCAGGAGGACTACGAGCAGTACTTC. This codes for CASQEDYEQYF.

The CDR3 loop reads CASSPGTSNYGYTF. In nucleotides, the CDR3 is TGTGCCAGCAGCCCTGGGACAAGTAACTATGGCTACACCTTC. V usage is TRBV13 and J usage is TRBJ1-2, with a tentative D call TRBD1 (6 bases). Trimming took 5 bases from V and 1 from J, leaving 11 bases between them. This CDR3 has 14 residues. The germline V gene has CDR1 PRHDT and CDR2 FYEKMQ (reference sequence).

This rearrangement joins TRBV11-2 to TRBJ2-5; D is possibly TRBD2 (6 bases). Between the trimmed V and J ends, which lost 4 bases and 1 base, there was a span of 13 bases. This CDR3 has 15 amino acids. CDR1 and CDR2 (germline): SGHAT, FQNNGV. The CDR3 loop is CASSSTQTSQETQYF. In nucleotides, the CDR3 is TGTGCCAGCAGCTCGACGCAGACTAGCCAAGAGACCCAGTACTTC.

CDR3 sequence: CASSLIGGATDTQYF. CDR3 DNA: TGTGCCAGCAGCTTGATCGGGGGGGCGACAGATACGCAGTATTTT. The V and J genes are TRBV7-8 and TRBJ2-3, with 8 bases aligning to TRBD2. This CDR3 is 15 amino acids long. With 3 bases clipped from V and 3 bases from J, the junction kept 5 bases outside the gene matches. Germline CDR1 and CDR2: SGHVS and FQNEAQ.

By sample fraction, this clone is medium-sized. CDR3 amino acids: CASSFSGDEQYF. Written as DNA, the CDR3 is TGTGCCAGCAGCTTCTCAGGGGACGAGCAGTACTTC. The J gene is TRBJ2-7, the V gene TRBV5-6; tentative D call: TRBD1 (6 bases). The length of the CDR3 is 12 residues. V was pared by 2 bases and J by 5 bases, with 8 bases between. CDR1 SGHDT and CDR2 YYEEEE come from the germline V gene.

A single count supports this clone. The chain uses TRBV19 and TRBJ2-1; 9 bases fit TRBD2. Trimming cost V 5 bases and J 7 bases; bases outside gene matches: 12. This CDR3 is built from 16 residues. The germline gives CDR1 LNHDA, CDR2 SQIVND (reference sequence). The CDR3 spells CASSPRLAAPLNEQFF. For the CDR3, the DNA is TGTGCCAGTAGTCCCCGACTAGCGGCGCCCTTAAATGAGCAGTTCTTC.

The chain employs TRBV7-9 and TRBJ1-5; a weak D match, TRBD1 (5 bases). The CDR3 has 16 residues. Germline V gene data show CDR1 as SEHNR and CDR2 as FQNEAQ (reference sequence). Between the trimmed V and J ends, which lost 1 base and 6 bases, there was a span of 16 bases. The CDR3 here is CASSLGDRLIPQPQHF. In DNA form, the CDR3 reads TGTGCCAGCAGCTTAGGGGACCGGTTAATTCCTCAGCCCCAGCATTTT.

This chain connects TRBV7-9 to TRBJ1-2; the D gene is possibly TRBD1 (6 bases). Trimming pared 0 bases from V and 0 bases from J, leaving 11 bases between. Germline V gene lookup returns CDR1 SEHNR and CDR2 FQNEAQ (reference sequence). The CDR3 is made up of 16 amino acids. The CDR3 loop is CASSLAPYRANYGYTF. In DNA form, the CDR3 reads TGTGCCAGCAGCTTAGCGCCATACAGGGCTAACTATGGCTACACCTTC.

J is TRBJ1-3 and V is TRBV14; 7 bases fit TRBD1. V shed 6 bases and J 0 bases; nucleotides not matched to a gene: 5. The CDR3 length is 15 residues. The germline CDR1 and CDR2 sequences are SGHDN and FVKESK. CDR3 residues: CASRLDRDSGNTIYF. The CDR3 DNA follows: TGTGCCAGCAGACTAGACAGGGACTCTGGAAACACCATATATTTT.

The chain combines TRBV28 with TRBJ2-7, with D possibly being TRBD1 (6 bases). The ends were cut back, 8 bases at V and 4 bases at J, with 18 bases in the middle. The CDR3 is 14 residues long. CDR1 is MDHEN and CDR2 is SYDVKM in the germline V gene. CDR3 in amino acids: CASRPGHPGYEQYF. For the CDR3, the DNA is TGTGCCAGCCGACCGGGACACCCAGGGTACGAGCAGTACTTC.

By sample share, this clone is medium-sized. The chain employs TRBV4-3 and TRBJ1-5; D unresolved. Trimming pared 1 base from V and 0 bases from J, leaving 19 bases between. The CDR3 extends over 19 amino acids. Germline values: CDR1 LGHNA, CDR2 YSLEER. The CDR3 loop reads CASSQVATKPFYSNQPQHF. CDR3 sequence (DNA): TGCGCCAGCAGCCAAGTTGCGACAAAGCCATTCTATAGCAATCAGCCCCAGCATTTT.

CDR3 coding DNA: TGCAGCGTTGATTTAGGGGGCCGCAATGAGCAGTTCTTC. It yields the protein CSVDLGGRNEQFF. The V and J genes are TRBV29-1 and TRBJ2-1, with 7 bases lining up with TRBD1. This CDR3 comprises 13 residues. Trimming at V came to 3 bases and at J to 6 bases, leaving 5 bases not matched to a gene. Germline V gene sequence: CDR1 SQVTM, CDR2 ANQGSEA.

The genes are TRBV4-1 and TRBJ2-7, with 9 positions matching TRBD2. The CDR3 consists of 15 residues. Trimming at V came to 5 bases and at J to 7 bases, leaving 12 bases not matched to a gene. CDR1 is MGHRA, CDR2 YSYEKL, per germline. CDR3 DNA: TGCGCCAGCAGCGTCCGACTAGCGGCCTTGGGGGAGCAGTACTTC. Translation gives CASSVRLAALGEQYF.

This clone was recorded only once. The rearrangement uses TRBV7-6 and TRBJ1-1, with D tentatively TRBD1 (5 bases). The V end was cut by 2 bases, the J end by 8 bases, with 9 bases between. Germline V gene data show CDR1 as SGHVS and CDR2 as FNYEAQ. The CDR3 spans 12 residues. The CDR3 nucleotides read TGTGCCAGCAGCTTAATCCAGGGAGAAGCTTTCTTT. The encoded protein is CASSLIQGEAFF.